These 17 T cell receptor beta chains share one sample of origin, sequenced in a study of blood T cells in healthy people across ages. A second PCR of about 7 to 12 cycles used a sample-barcoded 5' primer and a J-beta primer mix. MiXCR, applied by TCRdb to the 5' RACE reads, yields one record per CDR3 protein. The sample yields about 1.5 million distinct CDR3 sequences, 35% to 45% seen once. The material sequenced was blood. Receptors were obtained from a woman aged 18 to 35 in good health.

V usage is TRBV12-3 or TRBV12-4 and J usage is TRBJ2-5; D uncertain. Trimming pared 1 base from V and 5 bases from J, leaving 8 bases between. There are 13 residues in the CDR3. The DNA of the CDR3 is TGTGCCAGCAGTTTAGTTCTTAAGGAGACCCAGTACTTC. Its protein is CASSLVLKETQYF.

This clonotype has a count of ten or more. The chain carries TRBV29-1 and TRBJ2-1, with a tentative D call TRBD1 (6 bases). V was trimmed by 6 bases and J by 3 bases, leaving 9 bases between them. From germline, CDR1 is SQVTM and CDR2 ANQGSEA. The CDR3 is made up of 12 amino acids. This chain's CDR3 is CSVGQFYNEQFF. CDR3 nucleotides: TGCAGCGTCGGACAGTTCTACAATGAGCAGTTCTTC.

This clonotype has more than one count but fewer than ten. This sequence joins TRBV21-1 and TRBJ2-3; the D call TRBD1 from the table was never checked on the DNA. TRBV21-1 is tagged as a pseudogene. CDR3 length: 17 amino acids. The CDR3 DNA reads TGCGCCAGTGAAGCCGGGCTCCACAGGGTAGGCACAGATACGCAGTATTTT. Translating it yields CASEAGLHRVGTDTQYF.

The CDR3 sequence is CASSLVPQGFRETQYF. As DNA, the CDR3 is TGTGCCAGCAGCTTAGTCCCGCAGGGCTTTCGAGAGACCCAGTACTTC. V and J are TRBV7-2 and TRBJ2-4, with D perhaps TRBD1 (5 bases). The end of the DNA fits TRBJ2-5 better, so the J call may be wrong. Germline V CDR1 and CDR2: SGHTA, FQGNSA. This CDR3 comprises 16 residues.

This clonotype appeared a single time. The chain has TRBV6-5 and TRBJ1-5, with D perhaps matching TRBD1 (5 bases). This CDR3 is built from 15 residues. V was shortened by 2 bases and J by 5 bases, with 13 bases between the two germline ends. The germline CDR1 and CDR2 sequences are MNHEY and SVGAGI. CDR3 region: CASSYTRDSYQPQHF. The CDR3 DNA follows: TGTGCCAGCAGTTACACCAGGGATTCCTATCAGCCCCAGCATTTT.

This clonotype was seen more than once but under ten times. The V and J genes are TRBV6-2 or TRBV6-3 and TRBJ2-1; D might be TRBD1 or TRBD2, each matching 6 bases. This CDR3 has 13 amino acids. The germline gives CDR1 MNHEY, CDR2 SVGEGT. V lost 7 bases and J 9 bases, leaving 16 bases between the germline ends. The CDR3 DNA sequence: TGTGCCAGCACCACAGAGAAGGGGGGTGAGCAGTTCTTC. Its protein is CASTTEKGGEQFF.

This rearrangement joins TRBV13 to TRBJ1-6, with no clear D. Germline assignment: CDR1 PRHDT and CDR2 FYEKMQ (reference sequence). Trimming cost V 3 bases and J 4 bases, with 7 bases left between them. This CDR3 region has 14 residues. CDR3 in DNA: TGTGCCAGCAGCTTCAAACAATATAATTCACCCCTCCACTTT. Its translation: CASSFKQYNSPLHF.

The V call is TRBV6-2 or TRBV6-3, the J call TRBJ1-1; D unresolved. V was clipped by 3 bases and J by 3 bases, with 17 bases between them. Germline assignment: CDR1 MNHEY and CDR2 SVGEGT. The CDR3 length is 16 residues. The CDR3 bases are TGTGCCAGCAGTTATCCCAGGAAGGTATGGGACACTGAAGCTTTCTTT. Protein: CASSYPRKVWDTEAFF.

This clonotype turned up a few times. V and J are TRBV10-3 and TRBJ2-7, with D possibly being TRBD1 (5 bases). The CDR3 extends over 14 amino acids. V was clipped by 4 bases and J by 5 bases, with 15 bases between them. Germline V gives CDR1 ENHRY, CDR2 SYGVKD. This CDR3 reads CAISAQALNNEQYF. The DNA for the CDR3 is TGTGCCATCAGTGCACAGGCCCTGAATAACGAGCAGTACTTC.

As concerns this clonotype: Compared with germline, one end of the junction differs, possibly owing to a read error. V and J are TRBV7-2 and TRBJ2-1; TRBD2 matches 9 bases. CDR1 is SGHTA, CDR2 FQGNSA, per germline. This CDR3 comprises 15 residues. The DNA for the CDR3 is TGTGCCAGCAGCCTAGCGGGATGGGCTTACAATGAGCAGTTCTTC. This translates into CASSLAGWAYNEQFF. The variable domain in full, completed from reference TRBV7-2 and TRBJ2-1, reads GAGVSQSPSNKVTEKGKDVELRCDPISGHTALYWYRQSLGQGLEFLIYFQGNSAPDKSGLPSDRFSAERTGGSVSTLTIQRTQQEDSAVYLCASSLAGWAYNEQFFGPGTRLTVL.

This clonotype was recorded only once. One junction end disagrees with the germline gene, perhaps due to a read error. The CDR3 protein is CASSHRVKNSYERYF. CDR3 DNA: TGTGCCAGCAGCCACAGGGTCAAAAATTCCTACGAGCGGTACTTC. The V call is TRBV3-1, the J call TRBJ2-7; tentative D call: TRBD1 (5 bases). CDR1 and CDR2 (germline): LGHDT, YNNKEL (reference sequence). CDR3 length equals 15 residues.

The rearrangement joins TRBV12-3 or TRBV12-4 to TRBJ1-2, with 7 bases identical to TRBD1. V dropped 6 bases and J dropped 4; count of bases not matched to a gene: 8. The CDR3 contains 14 residues. The CDR3 is CASSADRDGYGYTF. CDR3 DNA: TGTGCCAGCAGCGCCGACAGGGATGGCTATGGCTACACCTTC.

This clonotype appeared once. The chain recombines TRBV7-4 with TRBJ2-6, with unresolved D. The V gene's germline CDR1 is SGHVT and CDR2 SQSDAQ. Trimming left V 1 base short and J 2 bases short, with 9 bases between. This CDR3 comprises 16 residues. Here the CDR3 reads CASSLVDRPGANVLTF. The CDR3 DNA sequence: TGTGCCAGCAGCTTAGTGGATAGGCCTGGGGCCAACGTCCTGACTTTC.

The V gene is TRBV5-6, the J gene TRBJ2-7; D is unresolved. The V gene lost 6 bases and the J gene lost 4 bases, with 5 bases spanning the gap. This CDR3 spans 10 amino acids. CDR1 and CDR2 from the germline V gene are SGHDT and YYEEEE. The CDR3 DNA sequence: TGTGCCAGCACCTGTTACGAGCAGTACTTC. Amino acid sequence: CASTCYEQYF.

The sample holds a few counts of this clonotype. The genes are TRBV6-1 and TRBJ1-5, with 7 bases that match TRBD1. V lost 4 bases, J lost 4 bases, and 7 bases stayed unmatched. Germline CDR1 MNHNS, CDR2 SASEGT. The CDR3 runs 15 residues. The DNA for the CDR3 is TGTGCCAGCAGTGTCCGGGACAGAGGAAATCAGCCCCAGCATTTT. Protein: CASSVRDRGNQPQHF.

The chain uses TRBV5-1 and TRBJ2-7; unclear D gene. The J call may be wrong; the DNA end is better matched by TRBJ2-5. Germline CDR1 reads SGHRS; CDR2 reads YFSETQ. The CDR3 consists of 13 residues. The CDR3 DNA sequence: TGCGCCAGCAGCCCCTATCTGGCGGAGACCCAGTACTTC. The encoded protein is CASSPYLAETQYF.

This clonotype was observed once. The chain couples TRBV7-2 to TRBJ2-5; 9 bases align to TRBD2. The CDR3 is made up of 16 amino acids. The V gene end was trimmed by 2 bases and the J gene end by 11 bases; junction bases not matched to a gene: 15. In germline, CDR1 is SGHTA, CDR2 FQGNSA. CDR3 nucleotides: TGTGCCAGCAGCTTAAAAGCGGGAGGAGTCCACAATGAGCAGTACTTC. Translated, it gives CASSLKAGGVHNEQYF. Filled out from reference TRBV7-2 and TRBJ2-5, the complete variable domain reads GAGVSQSPSNKVTEKGKDVELRCDPISGHTALYWYRQSLGQGLEFLIYFQGNSAPDKSGLPSDRFSAERTGGSVSTLTIQRTQQEDSAVYLCASSLKAGGVHNEQYFGPGTRLLVL.